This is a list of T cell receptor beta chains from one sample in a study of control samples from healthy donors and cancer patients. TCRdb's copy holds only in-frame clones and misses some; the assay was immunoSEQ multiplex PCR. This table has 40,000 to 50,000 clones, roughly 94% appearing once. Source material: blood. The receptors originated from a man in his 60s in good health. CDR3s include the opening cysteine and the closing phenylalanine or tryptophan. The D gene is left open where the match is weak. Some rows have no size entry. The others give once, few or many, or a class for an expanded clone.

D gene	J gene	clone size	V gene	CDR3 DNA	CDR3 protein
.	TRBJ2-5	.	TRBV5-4	TGTGCCAGCAGCACCGACAATAAAGAGACCCAGTACTTC	CASSTDNKETQYF
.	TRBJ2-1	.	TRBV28	TGTGCCAGCAGTTCAGCGGCCTACAATGAGCAGTTCTTC	CASSSAAYNEQFF
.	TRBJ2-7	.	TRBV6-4	TGTGCCAGCAGTGTCCCCCCCGGGTACGAGCAGTACTTC	CASSVPPGYEQYF
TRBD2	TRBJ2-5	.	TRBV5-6	TGTGCCAGCAGCGGACCCGGGACTAGCGAGGAGACCCAGTACTTC	CASSGPGTSEETQYF
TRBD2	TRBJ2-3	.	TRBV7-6	TGTGCCAGCAGCTTAGCTGGACTAGCGGGCGCAGATACGCAGTATTTT	CASSLAGLAGADTQYF
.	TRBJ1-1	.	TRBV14	TGTGCCAGCAGCCTAAAGGGGAACACTGAAGCTTTCTTT	CASSLKGNTEAFF
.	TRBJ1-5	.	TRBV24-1	TGTGCCACCAGTGACCCAAGGCGGGGGAGCAATCAGCCCCAGCATTTT	CATSDPRRGSNQPQHF
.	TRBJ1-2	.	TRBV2	TGTGCCAGCAGTGAAGCGCTTAATGGGGGCTACACCTTC	CASSEALNGGYTF
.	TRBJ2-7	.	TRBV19	TGTGCCAGTAGTATTCTAGGTCACGAGCAGTACTTC	CASSILGHEQYF
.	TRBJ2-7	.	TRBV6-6	TGTGCCAGCAGTCTTGCGGGTACCGCCTACGAGCAGTACTTC	CASSLAGTAYEQYF
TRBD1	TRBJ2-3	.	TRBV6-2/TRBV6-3	TGTGCCAGCAGCCCTACCCGGGACAGGGAGTTTGATACGCAGTATTTT	CASSPTRDREFDTQYF
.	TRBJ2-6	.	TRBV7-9	TGTGCCAGCAGCCGAAAAATCGTGCCTGGGGCCAACGTCCTGACTTTC	CASSRKIVPGANVLTF
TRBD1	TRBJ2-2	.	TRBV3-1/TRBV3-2	TGTGCCAGCAGCCAACGGACAGGGCTGGCCGGGGAGCTGTTTTTT	CASSQRTGLAGELFF
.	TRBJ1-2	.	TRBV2	TGTGCCAGCAGGGGTAGGGGTCTAAGTGGCTACACCTTC	CASRGRGLSGYTF
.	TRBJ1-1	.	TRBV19	TGTGCCAGTAGTGCCCTCCGGGGGGGCATGACTGAAGCTTTCTTT	CASSALRGGMTEAFF
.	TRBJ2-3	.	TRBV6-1	TGTGCCAGCAGTGAATCTGGCGCAGGCACAGATACGCAGTATTTT	CASSESGAGTDTQYF
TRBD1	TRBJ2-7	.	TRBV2	TGTGCCAGCAGTGCGGGACAGGGGGCCTACGAGCAGTACTTC	CASSAGQGAYEQYF
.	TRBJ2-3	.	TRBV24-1	TGTGCCACCAGTGATCTGTCGGGCGGGGGCACAGATACGCAGTATTTT	CATSDLSGGGTDTQYF
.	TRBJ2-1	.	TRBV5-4	TGTGCCAGCACGGGACCCCACCGCGGGACGGGGCGGGGTAACTACAATGAGCAGTTCTTC	CASTGPHRGTGRGNYNEQFF
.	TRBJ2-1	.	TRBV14	TGTGCCAGCAGCCAAGATCGAACTCACTACAATGAGCAGTTCTTC	CASSQDRTHYNEQFF
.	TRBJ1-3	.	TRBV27	TGTGCCAGCAGTCTGGGCAATGGAAACACCATATATTTT	CASSLGNGNTIYF
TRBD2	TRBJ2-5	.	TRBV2	TGTGCCAGCAGTCCCCGACTAGCGGGAGTAGCAGAGACCCAGTACTTC	CASSPRLAGVAETQYF
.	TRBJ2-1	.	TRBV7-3	TGTGCCAGCAGCTTTCTTCATTGGAATGAGCAGTTCTTC	CASSFLHWNEQFF
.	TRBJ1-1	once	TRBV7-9	TGTGCCAGCAGCTCCGCAGGGGACACTGAAGCTTTCTTT	CASSSAGDTEAFF
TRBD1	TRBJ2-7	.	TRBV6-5	TGTGCCAGCACCCCGACAGGGGGTTCCTACGAGCAGTACTTC	CASTPTGGSYEQYF
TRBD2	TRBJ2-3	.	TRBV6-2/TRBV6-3	TGTGCCAGCAGTGACTTGACTAGCGGGAACACAGATACGCAGTATTTT	CASSDLTSGNTDTQYF
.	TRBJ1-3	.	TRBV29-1	TGCAGCGTGGCCCACTCTGGAAACACCATATATTTT	CSVAHSGNTIYF
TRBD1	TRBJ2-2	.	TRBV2	TGTGCCAGCAGTTATCGGACAGGGCCTAACACCGGGGAGCTGTTTTTT	CASSYRTGPNTGELFF
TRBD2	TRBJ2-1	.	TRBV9	TGTGCCAGCAGCAAGTTAGCGGGAGGGGGTTATGAGCAGTTCTTC	CASSKLAGGGYEQFF
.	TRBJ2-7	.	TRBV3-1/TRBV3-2	TGTGCCAGCAGCCAAGTACTAGCCCTATCCTACGAGCAGTACTTC	CASSQVLALSYEQYF
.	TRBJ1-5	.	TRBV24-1	TGTGCCACCAGTGACCCGGGCAGCAATCAGCCCCAGCATTTT	CATSDPGSNQPQHF
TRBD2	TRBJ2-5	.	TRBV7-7	TGTGCTAGCAGACGACTAGCGGGAGAGGGGGAGACCCAGTACTTC	CASRRLAGEGETQYF
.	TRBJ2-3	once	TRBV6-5	TGTGCCAGCATGGGCCCTAGCACAGATACGCAGTATTTT	CASMGPSTDTQYF
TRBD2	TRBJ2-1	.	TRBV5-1	TGCGCCAGCAGCTTGGTCACTAGCGGGTACAATGAGCAGTTCTTC	CASSLVTSGYNEQFF
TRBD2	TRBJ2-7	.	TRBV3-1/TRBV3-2	TGTGCCAGCAGCCAAGTACTCCTAGCGGGATACGAGCAGTACTTC	CASSQVLLAGYEQYF
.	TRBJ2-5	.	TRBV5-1	TGCGCCAGCAGCCCGGGGACGCTATGGGCCTTTCACCAAGAGACCCAGTACTTC	CASSPGTLWAFHQETQYF
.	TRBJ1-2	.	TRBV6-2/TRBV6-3	TGTGCCAGCAGTTACCAGCCCTATGGCTACACCTTC	CASSYQPYGYTF
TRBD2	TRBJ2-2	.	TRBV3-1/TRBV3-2	TGTGCCAGCAGCCAAGTATCAGCGGGGCTCGGGGAGCTGTTTTTT	CASSQVSAGLGELFF
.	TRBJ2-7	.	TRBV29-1	TGCAGCGTTGAGGATGCGCTTAGCTCCTACGAGCAGTACTTC	CSVEDALSSYEQYF
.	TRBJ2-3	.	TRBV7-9	TGTGCCAGCAGCCCTTTACGACTAGAAGATACGCAGTATTTT	CASSPLRLEDTQYF
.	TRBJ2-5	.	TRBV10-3	TGTGCCATCAGTGACCAGGGAAAGAGCCAAGAGACCCAGTACTTC	CAISDQGKSQETQYF
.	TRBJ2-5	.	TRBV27	TGTGCCAGCTCCGATCCTCCTCGCGGGACCTTCCAAGAGACCCAGTACTTC	CASSDPPRGTFQETQYF
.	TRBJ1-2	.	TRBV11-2	TGTGCCAGCAGCTTAGTGGGCAGGGACTATGGCTACACCTTC	CASSLVGRDYGYTF
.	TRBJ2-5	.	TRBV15	TGTGCCACCACGCCCGATTCTCAAGAGACCCAGTACTTC	CATTPDSQETQYF
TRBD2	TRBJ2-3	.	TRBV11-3	TGTGCCAGCGGGACTAGCGGGAGGCCAGATACGCAGTATTTT	CASGTSGRPDTQYF
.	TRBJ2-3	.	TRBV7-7	TGTGCTAGCACCACGGGGTACGAGGGAGATACGCAGTATTTT	CASTTGYEGDTQYF
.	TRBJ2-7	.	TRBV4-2	TGTGCCAGCAGCCCCCCTGCGGGCGAGCAGTACTTC	CASSPPAGEQYF
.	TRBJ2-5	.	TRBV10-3	TGTGCCATCAGTAGTGGCGAGACCCAGTACTTC	CAISSGETQYF
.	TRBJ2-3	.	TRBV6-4	TGTGCCAGCAGTGACCAGGGCGGGGATACGCAGTATTTT	CASSDQGGDTQYF
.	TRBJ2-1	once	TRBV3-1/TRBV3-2	TGTGCCAGCAGCCAAGAGAACTACCCCAATGAGCAGTTCTTC	CASSQENYPNEQFF
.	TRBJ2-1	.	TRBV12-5	TGTGCTAGTGGTTCCGCGGGGTTGGCATACAATGAGCAGTTCTTC	CASGSAGLAYNEQFF
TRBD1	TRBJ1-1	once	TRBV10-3	TGTGCCATCAGTGGATACCTCTCGGGACAGCTGAACACTGAAGCTTTCTTT	CAISGYLSGQLNTEAFF
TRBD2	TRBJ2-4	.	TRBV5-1	TGCGCCAGCAGCGACAGCGGGGGAAACATTCAGTACTTC	CASSDSGGNIQYF